These 2 T cell receptor beta chains were all obtained from the same sample, sequenced in a study of shared clonotypes between healthy human individuals. Some clones are missing from TCRdb's copy, which holds only in-frame ones; the method was immunoSEQ multiplex PCR. Of about 2.1 million clones detected, roughly 95% appear once; the ten largest clones hold approximately 1.7%. Naive-designated CD8 cells lacked CD45RO, were positively enriched for CCR7, and omitted terminally differentiated effector memory CD45RA+ cells. The material sequenced was naive CD8+ T cells from PBMCs. The receptors were sampled from a man between 18 and 29 years old in good health. Some clones in this sample may be carry-over from other donors' samples.

The V call is TRBV28, the J call TRBJ1-2; no firm D call. V was trimmed by 2 bases and J by 7 bases, leaving 8 bases between them. This CDR3 contains 12 residues. Germline CDR1 and CDR2: MDHEN and SYDVKM. CDR3 residues: CASSLIPGGYTF. In nucleotides, the CDR3 is TGTGCCAGCAGTTTAATTCCGGGTGGCTACACCTTC.

Regarding this clone: The identical CDR3 is also encoded by other nucleotide sequences in the sample. This sequence joins TRBV5-1 and TRBJ2-7; 10 bases agree with TRBD1. V shed 0 bases and J 6 bases; nucleotides not matched to a gene: 3. This CDR3 is built from 14 residues. The germline gives CDR1 SGHRS, CDR2 YFSETQ. The CDR3 nucleotides read TGCGCCAGCAGCTTGGGGGACAGGGGTGGCGAGCAGTACTTC. It codes for CASSLGDRGGEQYF.